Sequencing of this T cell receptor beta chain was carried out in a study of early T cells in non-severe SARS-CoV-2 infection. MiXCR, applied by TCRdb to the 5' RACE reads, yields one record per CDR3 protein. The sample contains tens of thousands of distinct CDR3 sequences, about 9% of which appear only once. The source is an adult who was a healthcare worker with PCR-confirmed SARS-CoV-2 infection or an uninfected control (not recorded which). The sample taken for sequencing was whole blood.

This CDR3 reads CASSSSGGGDTQYF. The DNA of the CDR3 is TGTGCCAGCAGCAGTAGCGGGGGCGGAGATACGCAGTATTTT. The chain carries TRBV7-2 and TRBJ2-3; 9 bases match TRBD2. CDR3 size: 14 residues. The V and J ends lost 5 bases and 5 bases, in that order; junction bases with no gene match: 5. CDR1 SGHTA and CDR2 FQGNSA come from the germline V gene. The full variable domain, rest sourced from reference TRBV7-2 and TRBJ2-3, is GAGVSQSPSNKVTEKGKDVELRCDPISGHTALYWYRQSLGQGLEFLIYFQGNSAPDKSGLPSDRFSAERTGGSVSTLTIQRTQQEDSAVYLCASSSSGGGDTQYFGPGTRLTVL.